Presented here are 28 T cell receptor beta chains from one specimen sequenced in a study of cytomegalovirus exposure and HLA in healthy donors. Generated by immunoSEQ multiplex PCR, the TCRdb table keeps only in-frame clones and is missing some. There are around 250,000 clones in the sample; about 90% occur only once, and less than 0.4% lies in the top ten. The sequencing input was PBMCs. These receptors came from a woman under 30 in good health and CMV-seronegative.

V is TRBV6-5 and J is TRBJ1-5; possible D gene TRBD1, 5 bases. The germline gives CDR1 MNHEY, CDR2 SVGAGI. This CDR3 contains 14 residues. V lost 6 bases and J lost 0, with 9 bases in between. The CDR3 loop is CASRGVNSNQPQHF. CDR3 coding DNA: TGTGCCAGCAGAGGGGTGAATAGCAATCAGCCCCAGCATTTT.

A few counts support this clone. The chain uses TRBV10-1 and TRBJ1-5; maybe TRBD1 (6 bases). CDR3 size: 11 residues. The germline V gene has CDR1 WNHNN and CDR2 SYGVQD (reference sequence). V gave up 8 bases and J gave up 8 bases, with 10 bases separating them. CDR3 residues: CASDRLKPQHF. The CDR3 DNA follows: TGCGCCAGCGACAGGCTCAAGCCCCAGCATTTT.

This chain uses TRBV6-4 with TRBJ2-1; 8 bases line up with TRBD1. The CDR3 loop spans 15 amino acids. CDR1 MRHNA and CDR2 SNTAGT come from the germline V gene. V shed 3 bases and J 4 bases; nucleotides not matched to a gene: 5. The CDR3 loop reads CASSESDRGYNEQFF. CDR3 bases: TGTGCCAGCAGTGAGTCCGACAGGGGATACAATGAGCAGTTCTTC.

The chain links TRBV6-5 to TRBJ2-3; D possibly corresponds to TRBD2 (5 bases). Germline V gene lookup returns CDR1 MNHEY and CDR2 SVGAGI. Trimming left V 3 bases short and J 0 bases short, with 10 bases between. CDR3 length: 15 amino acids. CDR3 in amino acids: CASSYGGPSTDTQYF. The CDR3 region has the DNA TGTGCCAGCAGTTATGGAGGCCCCAGCACAGATACGCAGTATTTT.

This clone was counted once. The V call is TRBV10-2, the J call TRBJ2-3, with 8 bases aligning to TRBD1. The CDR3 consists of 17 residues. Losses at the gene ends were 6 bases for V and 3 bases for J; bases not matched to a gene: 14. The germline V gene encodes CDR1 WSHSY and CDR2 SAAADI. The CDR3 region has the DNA TGCGCCAGCAGCGACACGACAGGGGCGCTCTTTACAGATACGCAGTATTTT. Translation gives CASSDTTGALFTDTQYF.

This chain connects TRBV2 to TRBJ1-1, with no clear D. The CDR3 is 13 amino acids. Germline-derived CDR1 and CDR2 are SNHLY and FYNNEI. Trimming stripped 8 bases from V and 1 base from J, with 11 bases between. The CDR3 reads CASWRSGNTEAFF. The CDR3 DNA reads TGTGCCAGCTGGAGGTCCGGGAACACTGAAGCTTTCTTT.

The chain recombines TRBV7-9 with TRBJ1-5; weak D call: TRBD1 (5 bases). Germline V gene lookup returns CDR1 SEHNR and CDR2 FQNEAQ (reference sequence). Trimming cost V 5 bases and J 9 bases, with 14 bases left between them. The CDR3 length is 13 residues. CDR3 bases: TGTGCCAGCAGCCACGACAGTGTGGGGCCCCAGCATTTT. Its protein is CASSHDSVGPQHF.

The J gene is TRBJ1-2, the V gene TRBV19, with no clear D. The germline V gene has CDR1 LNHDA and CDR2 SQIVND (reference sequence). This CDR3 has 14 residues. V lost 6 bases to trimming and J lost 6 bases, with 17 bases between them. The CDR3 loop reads CASSMKEGSNGYTF. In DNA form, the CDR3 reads TGTGCCAGTAGCATGAAGGAGGGTAGCAATGGCTACACCTTC.

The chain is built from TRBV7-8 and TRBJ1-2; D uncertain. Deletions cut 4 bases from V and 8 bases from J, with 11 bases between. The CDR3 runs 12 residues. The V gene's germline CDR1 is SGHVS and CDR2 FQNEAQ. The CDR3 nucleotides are TGTGCCAGCAGCTCACACCACGGGGGCTACACCTTC. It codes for CASSSHHGGYTF.

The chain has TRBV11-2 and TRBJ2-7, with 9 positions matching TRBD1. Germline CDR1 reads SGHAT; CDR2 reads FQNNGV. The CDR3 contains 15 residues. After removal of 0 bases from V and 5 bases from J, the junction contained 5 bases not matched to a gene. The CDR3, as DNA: TGTGCCAGCAGCTTAGAGGGACAGGGTATCAACGAGCAGTACTTC. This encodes CASSLEGQGINEQYF.

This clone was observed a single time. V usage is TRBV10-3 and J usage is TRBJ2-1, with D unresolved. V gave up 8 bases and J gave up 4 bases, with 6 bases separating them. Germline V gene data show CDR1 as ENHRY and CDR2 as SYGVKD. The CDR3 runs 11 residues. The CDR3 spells CAIWQYNEQFF. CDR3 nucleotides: TGTGCCATCTGGCAGTACAATGAGCAGTTCTTC.

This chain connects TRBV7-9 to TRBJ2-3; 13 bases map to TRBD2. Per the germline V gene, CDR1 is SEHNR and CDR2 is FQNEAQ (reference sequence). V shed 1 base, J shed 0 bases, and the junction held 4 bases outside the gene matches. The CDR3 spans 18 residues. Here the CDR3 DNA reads TGTGCCAGCAGCTTAGGGGGACTAGCGGGGTCTAGCACAGATACGCAGTATTTT. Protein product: CASSLGGLAGSSTDTQYF. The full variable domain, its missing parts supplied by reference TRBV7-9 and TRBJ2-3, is DTGVSQNPRHKITKRGQNVTFRCDPISEHNRLYWYRQTLGQGPEFLTYFQNEAQLEKSRLLSDRFSAERPKGSFSTLEIQRTEQGDSAMYLCASSLGGLAGSSTDTQYFGPGTRLTVL.

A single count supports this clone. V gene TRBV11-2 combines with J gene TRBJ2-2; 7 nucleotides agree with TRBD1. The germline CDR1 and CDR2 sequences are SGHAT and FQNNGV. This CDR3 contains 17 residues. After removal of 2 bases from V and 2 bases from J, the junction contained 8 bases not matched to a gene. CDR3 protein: CASSLILTGENTGELFF. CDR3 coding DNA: TGTGCCAGCAGCTTAATCCTCACAGGGGAAAACACCGGGGAGCTGTTTTTT.

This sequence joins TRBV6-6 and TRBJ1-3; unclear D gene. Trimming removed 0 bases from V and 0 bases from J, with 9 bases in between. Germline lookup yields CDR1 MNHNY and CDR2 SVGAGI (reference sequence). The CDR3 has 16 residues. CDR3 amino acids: CASSYSTHHSGNTIYF. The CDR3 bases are TGTGCCAGCAGTTACTCTACACATCACTCTGGAAACACCATATATTTT.

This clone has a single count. This CDR3 is CASSKGQGPYNEQFF. In DNA, the CDR3 is TGTGCCAGCAGTAAAGGACAGGGGCCCTACAATGAGCAGTTCTTC. The chain is built from TRBV27 and TRBJ2-1, with 9 bases fitting TRBD1. In germline, CDR1 is MNHEY, CDR2 SMNVEV (reference sequence). The CDR3 runs to 15 residues. V dropped 5 bases and J dropped 2; count of bases not matched to a gene: 4.

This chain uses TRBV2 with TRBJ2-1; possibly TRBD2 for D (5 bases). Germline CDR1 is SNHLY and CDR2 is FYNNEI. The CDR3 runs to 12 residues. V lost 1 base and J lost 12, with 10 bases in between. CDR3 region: CASSEDGGVQFF. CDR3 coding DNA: TGTGCCAGCAGTGAAGATGGAGGCGTGCAGTTCTTC.

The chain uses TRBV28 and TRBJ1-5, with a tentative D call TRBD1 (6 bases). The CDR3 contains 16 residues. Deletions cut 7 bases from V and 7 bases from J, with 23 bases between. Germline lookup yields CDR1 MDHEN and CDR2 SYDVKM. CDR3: CASIPGGADWGQPQHF. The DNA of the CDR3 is TGTGCCAGCATACCGGGGGGCGCGGATTGGGGACAGCCCCAGCATTTT.

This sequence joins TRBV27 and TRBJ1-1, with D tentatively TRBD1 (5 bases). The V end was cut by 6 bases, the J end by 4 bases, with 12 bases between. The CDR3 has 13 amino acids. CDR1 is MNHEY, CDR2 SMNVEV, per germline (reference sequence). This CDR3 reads CASRPGGVTEAFF. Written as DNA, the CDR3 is TGTGCCAGCAGACCCGGGGGGGTCACTGAAGCTTTCTTT.

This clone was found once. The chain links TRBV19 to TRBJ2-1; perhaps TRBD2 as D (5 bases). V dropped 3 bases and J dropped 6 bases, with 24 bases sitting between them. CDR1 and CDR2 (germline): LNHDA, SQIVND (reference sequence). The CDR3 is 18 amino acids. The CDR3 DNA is TGTGCCAGTAGTATGGTCGGGGTTCTGGGTATCTTTGGCAATGAGCAGTTCTTC. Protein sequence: CASSMVGVLGIFGNEQFF.

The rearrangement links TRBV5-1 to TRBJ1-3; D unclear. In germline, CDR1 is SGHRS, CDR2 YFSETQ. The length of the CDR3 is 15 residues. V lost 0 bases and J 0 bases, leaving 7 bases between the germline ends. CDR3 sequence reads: CASSLGQISGNTIYF. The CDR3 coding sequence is TGCGCCAGCAGCTTGGGTCAGATCTCTGGAAACACCATATATTTT.

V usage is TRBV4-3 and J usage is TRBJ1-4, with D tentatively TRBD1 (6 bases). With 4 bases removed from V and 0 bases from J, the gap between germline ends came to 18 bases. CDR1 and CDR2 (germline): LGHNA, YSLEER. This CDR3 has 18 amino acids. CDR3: CASSLDTGTTATNEKLFF. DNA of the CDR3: TGCGCCAGCAGCCTAGATACCGGGACAACCGCAACTAATGAAAAACTGTTTTTT.

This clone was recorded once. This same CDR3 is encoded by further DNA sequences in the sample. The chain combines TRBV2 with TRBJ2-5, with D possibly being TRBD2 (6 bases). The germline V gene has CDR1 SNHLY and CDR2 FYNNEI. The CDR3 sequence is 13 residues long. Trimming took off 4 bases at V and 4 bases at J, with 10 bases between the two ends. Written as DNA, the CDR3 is TGTGCCAGCAGTGTAGGAGGGCGAGAGACCCAGTACTTC. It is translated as CASSVGGRETQYF.

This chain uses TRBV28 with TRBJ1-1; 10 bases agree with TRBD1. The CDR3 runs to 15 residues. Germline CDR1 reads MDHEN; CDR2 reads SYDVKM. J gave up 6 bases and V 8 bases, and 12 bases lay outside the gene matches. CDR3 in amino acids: CASGALDRGGAEAFF. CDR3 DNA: TGTGCCAGCGGAGCCTTGGACAGGGGGGGAGCTGAAGCTTTCTTT.

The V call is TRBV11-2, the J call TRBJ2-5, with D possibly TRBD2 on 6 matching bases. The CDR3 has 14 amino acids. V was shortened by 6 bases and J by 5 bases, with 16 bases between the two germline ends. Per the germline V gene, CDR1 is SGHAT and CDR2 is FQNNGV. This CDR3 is CASRLKAGLETQYF. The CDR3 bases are TGTGCCAGCAGATTGAAGGCGGGGTTGGAGACCCAGTACTTC. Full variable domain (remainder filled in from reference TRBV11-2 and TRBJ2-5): EAGVAQSPRYKIIEKRQSVAFWCNPISGHATLYWYQQILGQGPKLLIQFQNNGVVDDSQLPKDRFSAERLKGVDSTLKIQPAKLEDSAVYLCASRLKAGLETQYFGPGTRLLVL.

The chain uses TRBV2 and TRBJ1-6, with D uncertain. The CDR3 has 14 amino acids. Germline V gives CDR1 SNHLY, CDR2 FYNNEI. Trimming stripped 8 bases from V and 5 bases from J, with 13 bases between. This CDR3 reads CASGPSSNNSPLHF. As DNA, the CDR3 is TGTGCCAGCGGCCCTTCCAGTAATAATTCACCCCTCCACTTT. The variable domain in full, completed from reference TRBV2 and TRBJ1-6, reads EPEVTQTPSHQVTQMGQEVILRCVPISNHLYFYWYRQILGQKVEFLVSFYNNEISEKSEIFDDQFSVERPDGSNFTLKIRSTKLEDSAMYFCASGPSSNNSPLHFGNGTRLTVT.

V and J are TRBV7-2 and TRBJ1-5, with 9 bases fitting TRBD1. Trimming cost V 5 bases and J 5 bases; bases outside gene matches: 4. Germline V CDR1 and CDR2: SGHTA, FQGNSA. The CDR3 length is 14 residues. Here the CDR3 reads CASSPGQGHQPQHF. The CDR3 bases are TGTGCCAGCAGCCCTGGACAGGGGCATCAGCCCCAGCATTTT.

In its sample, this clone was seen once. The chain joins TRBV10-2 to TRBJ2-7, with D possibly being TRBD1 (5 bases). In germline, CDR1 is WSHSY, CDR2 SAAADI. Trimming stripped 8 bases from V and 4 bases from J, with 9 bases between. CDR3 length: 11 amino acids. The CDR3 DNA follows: TGCGCCAGCGGGGCCGGGTACGAGCAGTACTTC. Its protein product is CASGAGYEQYF.

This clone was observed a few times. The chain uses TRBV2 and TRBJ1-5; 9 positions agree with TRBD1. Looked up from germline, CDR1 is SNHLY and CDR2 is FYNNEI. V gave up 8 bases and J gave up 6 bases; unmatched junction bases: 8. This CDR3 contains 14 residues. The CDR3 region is CASADRGPFQPQHF. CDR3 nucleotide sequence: TGTGCCAGCGCGGACAGGGGCCCTTTTCAGCCCCAGCATTTT.